This T cell receptor beta chain was recovered during a study of blood T cell repertoires in COVID-19. Assay: immunoSEQ multiplex PCR; the TCRdb copy retains only in-frame clones and omits some. Altogether about 400,000 clones are present, 85% to 90% being singletons, with the ten largest covering around 0.91%. The CDR3 extends over 14 amino acids. J was trimmed by 7 bases and V by 2 bases; bases with no gene match: 4. Germline V gene lookup returns CDR1 SNHLY and CDR2 FYNNEI. Material: PBMCs or T cells enriched from blood (not recorded which). The sequence came from a woman in her 30s with acute COVID-19. The genes are TRBV2 and TRBJ2-3; 9 nucleotides align to TRBD2. Here the CDR3 reads CASSESASGNTQYF. The DNA for the CDR3 is TGTGCCAGCAGTGAATCGGCTAGCGGGAATACGCAGTATTTT.